These T cell receptor beta chains were read from a single sample in a study of cytomegalovirus exposure and HLA in healthy donors. Sequencing used immunoSEQ multiplex PCR; TCRdb keeps in-frame clones, though not all of them. Of 120,000 or so clones in the sample, around nine tenths are singletons; the top ten hold under 2%. Sample: PBMCs. Every receptor here comes from a woman between 18 and 30 years old in good health and CMV-seronegative. Each CDR3 is given with its conserved first and last residue. A D gene is named only where the DNA matches it firmly. Size is omitted from some rows. Given values are once, few, many or a class for expanded clones.

clone_size | j_call | v_call | d_call | cdr3_nt | cdr3_aa
NA | TRBJ2-5 | TRBV7-8 | NA | TGTGCCAGCAGCTTCCGACTACTCCAAGAGACCCAGTACTTC | CASSFRLLQETQYF
NA | TRBJ1-4 | TRBV4-3 | NA | TGCGCCAGCAGCCAAGATCAGGAGGGGGGGAATGAAAAACTGTTTTTT | CASSQDQEGGNEKLFF
once | TRBJ2-3 | TRBV2 | TRBD2 | TGTGCCAGCAGCATTGAGGGACTAGCGGGAGGTGCAGATACGCAGTATTTT | CASSIEGLAGGADTQYF
NA | TRBJ1-5 | TRBV6-1 | NA | TGTGCCAGCAGTCGGACAGACCTTTTCGTTCAGCCCCAGCATTTT | CASSRTDLFVQPQHF
NA | TRBJ2-2 | TRBV30 | TRBD2 | TGTGCCTGGAGTCTACCGGGGCTAGCGGGGGGTCAGAGCGGGGAGCTGTTTTTT | CAWSLPGLAGGQSGELFF
few | TRBJ2-7 | TRBV7-7 | TRBD2 | TGTGCTAGCAGCTTACTAGCGGGGGGGGAAGGAGAGCAGTACTTC | CASSLLAGGEGEQYF
NA | TRBJ2-1 | TRBV4-1 | NA | TGCGCCAGCAGCCAAGATAACAGGGGGGGTTCCTACAATGAGCAGTTCTTC | CASSQDNRGGSYNEQFF
NA | TRBJ2-1 | TRBV7-3 | TRBD1 | TGTGCCAGCAGCCTGGGACAGGGGGCGAATGAGCAGTTCTTC | CASSLGQGANEQFF
NA | TRBJ2-7 | TRBV4-3 | NA | TGCGCCAGCAGCCAAAAACCGGGACAAGCCTACGAGCAGTACTTC | CASSQKPGQAYEQYF
NA | TRBJ2-3 | TRBV10-3 | TRBD2 | TGTGCCATCAGTGAGTCGATTGCGGGGGGACTCTACACAGATACGCAGTATTTT | CAISESIAGGLYTDTQYF
NA | TRBJ2-6 | TRBV15 | TRBD2 | TGTGCCACCAGCAGAGGGGGACTATTCCTCTCTGGGGCCAACGTCCTGACTTTC | CATSRGGLFLSGANVLTF
NA | TRBJ1-2 | TRBV4-1 | NA | TGCGCCAGCAGCCGCCTCCAAGGGGGCTATGGCTACACCTTC | CASSRLQGGYGYTF
once | TRBJ2-1 | TRBV6-6 | NA | TGTGCCAGCAAAGGTGGGGCTTATTATTCGCTCTTC | CASKGGAYYSLF
few | TRBJ1-2 | TRBV29-1 | NA | TGCAGCGTTAGGACAGACAACTATGGCTACACCTTC | CSVRTDNYGYTF
NA | TRBJ2-1 | TRBV5-1 | TRBD1 | TGCGCCAGCAGCCAAGACAGGGGGCGCTTCGGTCACAATGAGCAGTTCTTC | CASSQDRGRFGHNEQFF
NA | TRBJ1-5 | TRBV19 | NA | TGTGCCAGTCACCCGCGGGTAAGCAATCAGCCCCAGCATTTT | CASHPRVSNQPQHF
NA | TRBJ2-1 | TRBV7-6 | TRBD1 | TGTGCCAGCAGCTCAGACAGGGGGACCTACAATGAGCAGTTCTTC | CASSSDRGTYNEQFF
NA | TRBJ1-1 | TRBV6-1 | TRBD1 | TGTGCCAGCAGTTCAGGACAGGGGAACACTGAAGCTTTCTTT | CASSSGQGNTEAFF
NA | TRBJ1-5 | TRBV7-2 | NA | TGTGCCAGCAGCTTGACAAGCAATCAGCCCCAGCATTTT | CASSLTSNQPQHF
once | TRBJ2-1 | TRBV6-5 | TRBD1 | TGTGCCAGCAGCCTGGGACAGGGGTACAATGAGCAGTTCTTC | CASSLGQGYNEQFF
NA | TRBJ2-5 | TRBV6-5 | TRBD1 | TGTGCCAGCAGTTACGGGACAGGTGAAGAGACCCAGTACTTC | CASSYGTGEETQYF
NA | TRBJ1-4 | TRBV7-9 | NA | TGTGCCAGCAGCTTACTAACCGGTAATGAAAAACTGTTTTTT | CASSLLTGNEKLFF
NA | TRBJ2-2 | TRBV9 | NA | TGTGCCAGCAGCGCCCCCAGGACTTACGCGAACACCGGGGAGCTGTTTTTT | CASSAPRTYANTGELFF
NA | TRBJ2-1 | TRBV4-3 | TRBD1 | TGCGCCAGCGGACTCAGGGGGAAGGTCAATGAGCAGTTCTTC | CASGLRGKVNEQFF
NA | TRBJ2-1 | TRBV30 | NA | TGTGCCTGGAGTCCCTCGTCCTACAATGAGCAGTTCTTC | CAWSPSSYNEQFF
NA | TRBJ1-1 | TRBV2 | NA | TGTGCCAGCAGAGAACAGGGCAGGGCAACTGAAGCTTTCTTT | CASREQGRATEAFF
NA | TRBJ2-5 | TRBV28 | NA | TGTGCCAGCAGTTACTACAAAGAGACCCAGTACTTC | CASSYYKETQYF
NA | TRBJ1-5 | TRBV27 | NA | TGTGCCAGCAGGTCGGTGGGGGCCTATCAGCCCCAGCATTTT | CASRSVGAYQPQHF
NA | TRBJ1-6 | TRBV28 | TRBD1 | TGTGCCAGCAGTCCCCGGACAGGACGCCCTAGCTCCTATAATTCACCCCTCCACTTT | CASSPRTGRPSSYNSPLHF
NA | TRBJ2-3 | TRBV9 | NA | TGTGCCAGCAGCGTCCAACCGGGCGGGAGAGGGGGAACAGATACGCAGTATTTT | CASSVQPGGRGGTDTQYF
NA | TRBJ2-3 | TRBV7-9 | TRBD2 | TGTGCCAGCAGCTTAACAGCCCGACAGCGGGGAAGCACAGATACGCAGTATTTT | CASSLTARQRGSTDTQYF
NA | TRBJ2-1 | TRBV28 | NA | TGTGCCAGCAGTTCCGGGACACCCCACAATGAGCAGTTCTTC | CASSSGTPHNEQFF
few | TRBJ2-3 | TRBV5-1 | NA | TGCGCCAGCAGCTTGGTGGACAGCACCTCGGGCACAGATACGCAGTATTTT | CASSLVDSTSGTDTQYF
NA | TRBJ1-5 | TRBV30 | NA | NA | CAWSVLSAPGGQPQHF
NA | TRBJ1-1 | TRBV4-3 | NA | TGCGCCAGCAGCCATCGAGCCAAAAAGCGTGAGGCTTTCTTT | CASSHRAKKREAFF
NA | TRBJ2-3 | TRBV6-5 | TRBD2 | TGTGCCAGCAGTCGGACTAGCGACCGAAGTACGCAGTATTTT | CASSRTSDRSTQYF
NA | TRBJ1-2 | TRBV7-2 | NA | TGTGCCAGCAGCTTAGTAGGCAGGGAGGCCGGCTACACCTTC | CASSLVGREAGYTF
NA | TRBJ2-7 | TRBV21-1 | NA | TGTGCCAGCAGCCCCAATGGGGGAGGATCGGGTTACTCCTACGAGCAGTACTTC | CASSPNGGGSGYSYEQYF
NA | TRBJ2-7 | TRBV9 | TRBD2 | TGTGCCAGCAGCGTCGCCCCTGCGGGGGGGGGATCGGAGGAGCAGTACTTC | CASSVAPAGGGSEEQYF
NA | TRBJ2-2 | TRBV7-2 | NA | TGTGCCAGCAGCTTAATCGTTGGCGGGACCGGGGAGCTGTTTTTT | CASSLIVGGTGELFF